The T cell receptor beta chain under discussion was sequenced for a study of blood T cell repertoires in COVID-19. Background on the study: There were acute and convalescent COVID-19 samples, and they came from the United States, Italy and Spain. In each case, the material was cDNA or gDNA derived from T cells, B-cell-depleted T cells, or PBMCs.

This CDR3 comprises 16 residues. Germline V gene sequence: CDR1 MRHNA, CDR2 SNTAGT. Trimming took 6 bases from V and 0 from J, leaving 15 bases between them. Original handling: It was from reference gene primer amplification that nucleated cell counts were estimated. Using immunoSEQ multiplex PCR, the repertoire was profiled, and TCRdb retains in-frame clones only, with some absent. The V and J calls and clone size are taken from that table; D and trimming were inferred from the DNA. The sample consists of 65,000 to 80,000 clones, 91% of them appearing once. Sequences were obtained from peripheral blood. The rearrangement joins TRBV6-4 to TRBJ2-1; D is possibly TRBD2 (6 bases). This TCR was recovered from a human donor in a cohort sampled during active COVID-19. The CDR3 protein is CASSVLGGISYNEQFF. In DNA, the CDR3 is TGTGCCAGCAGCGTTCTAGGAGGGATCTCCTACAATGAGCAGTTCTTC.